The 25 T cell receptor beta chains below all came from one sample that was sequenced in a study of T cell repertoires in cytomegalovirus infection. TCRdb reanalysed the reads using MiXCR and keeps one entry per CDR3 protein. The sample has about half a million distinct CDR3 sequences, roughly 34% seen once. Their recognized antigens are unknown. Sequencing used cultured PBMCs, obtained from culture after CMV antigen stimulation. All receptors come from a human donor in good health (CMV status not recorded). Some clones in this sample may be carry-over from other donors' samples.

The chain recombines TRBV6-2 or TRBV6-3 with TRBJ2-1; TRBD2 aligns across 8 bases. With 6 bases clipped from V and 4 bases from J, the junction kept 17 bases outside the gene matches. Germline CDR1 is MNHEY and CDR2 is SVGEGT. The CDR3 sequence is 18 residues long. CDR3: CASSPLWLAGLSYNEQFF. The CDR3 DNA reads TGTGCCAGCAGCCCCTTGTGGCTAGCGGGCCTCAGTTACAATGAGCAGTTCTTC.

This clonotype was detected a few times. V usage is TRBV4-3 and J usage is TRBJ2-1; 9 bases fit TRBD2. Germline lookup yields CDR1 LGHNA and CDR2 YSLEER. After removal of 1 base from V and 1 base from J, the junction contained 20 bases not matched to a gene. CDR3 size: 22 residues. CDR3 region: CASSQVWWDSSGIEGSYNEQFF. CDR3 bases: TGCGCCAGCAGCCAAGTCTGGTGGGACTCTAGCGGGATAGAAGGGTCCTACAATGAGCAGTTCTTC.

J is TRBJ2-5 and V is TRBV7-2; D gene ambiguous. This CDR3 is built from 14 residues. Germline V gene data show CDR1 as SGHTA and CDR2 as FQGNSA. Trimming took off 0 bases at V and 3 bases at J, with 8 bases between the two ends. The CDR3 nucleotides are TGTGCCAGCAGCTTAGCGGCAGCAAAAGAGACCCAGTACTTC. Its protein is CASSLAAAKETQYF.

This chain joins TRBV29-1 and TRBJ1-2, with 7 nucleotides matching TRBD1. The length of the CDR3 is 13 residues. Germline CDR1 reads SQVTM; CDR2 reads ANQGSEA. The ends lost 6 bases at V and 3 bases at J; junction bases unmatched: 7. The DNA of the CDR3 is TGCAGCGTGGGTGGGACAGAAGACTATGGCTACACCTTC. Its protein is CSVGGTEDYGYTF.

V usage is TRBV4-1 and J usage is TRBJ2-4; D uncertain. V was clipped by 1 base and J by 0 bases, with 4 bases between them. CDR3 length equals 14 residues. The germline V gene has CDR1 MGHRA and CDR2 YSYEKL. CDR3 sequence reads: CASSQVLAKNIQYF. CDR3 DNA sequence: TGCGCCAGCAGCCAAGTTCTAGCCAAAAACATTCAGTACTTC.

This sequence joins TRBV18 and TRBJ2-3, with unresolved D. Per the germline V gene, CDR1 is KGHSH and CDR2 is LQKENI. V was pared by 2 bases and J by 4 bases, with 13 bases between. The CDR3 is made up of 15 amino acids. For the CDR3, the DNA is TGTGCCAGCTCACCAGAGGAGTTATTCGCAGATACGCAGTATTTT. It codes for CASSPEELFADTQYF.

V usage is TRBV7-2 and J usage is TRBJ2-3, with D possibly called TRBD1 or TRBD2 (5 bases each). Germline CDR1 SGHTA, CDR2 FQGNSA. Trimming removed 4 bases at V and 1 base at J, with 15 bases between. This CDR3 has 16 amino acids. DNA for the CDR3: TGTGCCAGCAGCTGGGGACGGGGAACGGGCACAGATACGCAGTATTTT. Residues: CASSWGRGTGTDTQYF.

This clonotype was counted between two and nine times. The chain has TRBV3-1 and TRBJ1-5; D remains ambiguous. There are 13 residues in the CDR3. V was cut by 1 base and J by 7 bases, with 8 bases left in between. Germline assignment: CDR1 LGHDT and CDR2 YNNKEL (reference sequence). CDR3 sequence reads: CASSQVPRQPQHF. In DNA form, the CDR3 reads TGTGCCAGCAGCCAAGTGCCGCGGCAGCCCCAGCATTTT. Full variable domain (missing parts from reference TRBV3-1 and TRBJ1-5): DTAVSQTPKYLVTQMGNDKSIKCEQNLGHDTMYWYKQDSKKFLKIMFSYNNKELIINETVPNRFSPKSPDKAHLNLHINSLELGDSAVYFCASSQVPRQPQHFGDGTRLSIL.

The chain has TRBV7-2 and TRBJ2-1; TRBD2 agrees at 7 bases. CDR3 length: 15 amino acids. CDR1 SGHTA and CDR2 FQGNSA come from the germline V gene. Unmatched junction bases numbered 4, after V lost 0 bases and J lost 5 bases. CDR3 sequence (DNA): TGTGCCAGCAGCTTAGCGGGAGGGACTAACAATGAGCAGTTCTTC. Its translation: CASSLAGGTNNEQFF.

The chain carries TRBV7-9 and TRBJ1-1; 8 positions agree with TRBD1. Germline trimming cut 5 bases from V and 4 bases from J; bases unmatched to any gene: 9. Germline lookup yields CDR1 SEHNR and CDR2 FQNEAQ (reference sequence). The CDR3 length is 15 residues. CDR3 loop: CASSTTGVGRTEAFF. In DNA, the CDR3 is TGTGCCAGCAGCACGACAGGGGTCGGGCGCACTGAAGCTTTCTTT. Supplemented by reference TRBV7-9 and TRBJ1-1, the full variable domain reads DTGVSQNPRHKITKRGQNVTFRCDPISEHNRLYWYRQTLGQGPEFLTYFQNEAQLEKSRLLSDRFSAERPKGSFSTLEIQRTEQGDSAMYLCASSTTGVGRTEAFFGQGTRLTVV.

The V and J genes are TRBV6-1 and TRBJ2-7, with no clear D. Trimming removed 1 base from V and 4 bases from J, with 5 bases in between. The germline gives CDR1 MNHNS, CDR2 SASEGT. This CDR3 contains 12 residues. CDR3 amino acids: CASSEGKYEQYV. CDR3 nucleotide sequence: TGTGCCAGCAGTGAAGGGAAGTACGAGCAGTACGTC.

This clonotype was observed a handful of times. The genes are TRBV7-2 and TRBJ2-4, with D perhaps being TRBD1 or TRBD2 (5 bases each). The CDR3 is 15 residues long. Looked up from germline, CDR1 is SGHTA and CDR2 is FQGNSA. Trimming shortened V by 6 bases and J by 1 base, and 13 bases separated the two germline ends. CDR3 nucleotide sequence: TGTGCCAGCAGGCCCTCTGGGGACGCCAAAAACATTCAGTACTTC. Its translation is CASRPSGDAKNIQYF. The full variable domain, in which reference TRBV7-2 and TRBJ2-4 provide the parts outside the CDR3, is GAGVSQSPSNKVTEKGKDVELRCDPISGHTALYWYRQSLGQGLEFLIYFQGNSAPDKSGLPSDRFSAERTGGSVSTLTIQRTQQEDSAVYLCASRPSGDAKNIQYFGAGTRLSVL.

This clonotype was counted a few times. The chain has TRBV28 and TRBJ2-7; D unclear. This CDR3 comprises 16 residues. V dropped 3 bases and J dropped 1 base, with 16 bases sitting between them. Germline CDR1 MDHEN, CDR2 SYDVKM. This chain's CDR3 is CASSFRRGKRSYEQYF. CDR3 nucleotides: TGTGCCAGCAGTTTTAGGAGAGGCAAAAGATCCTACGAGCAGTACTTC.

The chain links TRBV12-3 or TRBV12-4 to TRBJ2-2, with D tentatively TRBD1 (5 bases). V was clipped by 3 bases and J by 5 bases, with 13 bases between them. The length of the CDR3 is 15 residues. The CDR3 nucleotides read TGTGCCAGCAGTTTGGGGCCAGAGACTACCGGGGAGCTGTTTTTT. This translates into CASSLGPETTGELFF.

This clonotype was counted many times. The CDR3 DNA is TGTGCCAGCAGCTTAGCGGGTTTTGGCGATTATGGCTACACCTTC. It yields the protein CASSLAGFGDYGYTF. The rearrangement joins TRBV7-2 to TRBJ1-2; D remains ambiguous. CDR1 is SGHTA and CDR2 is FQGNSA in the germline V gene. The V gene lost 0 bases and the J gene lost 5 bases, with 13 bases spanning the gap. This CDR3 spans 15 amino acids. The full variable domain, with the rest looked up from reference TRBV7-2 and TRBJ1-2, is GAGVSQSPSNKVTEKGKDVELRCDPISGHTALYWYRQSLGQGLEFLIYFQGNSAPDKSGLPSDRFSAERTGGSVSTLTIQRTQQEDSAVYLCASSLAGFGDYGYTFGSGTRLTVV.

This clonotype was counted only a few times. The chain uses TRBV6-6 and TRBJ1-2; 12 nucleotides agree with TRBD1. Germline V gene lookup returns CDR1 MNHNY and CDR2 SVGAGI (reference sequence). The CDR3 has 15 amino acids. Unmatched junction bases numbered 10, after V lost 5 bases and J lost 9 bases. The CDR3 sequence: CASSPGTGGPVRYTF. DNA for the CDR3: TGTGCCAGCAGTCCCGGGACAGGGGGCCCTGTGCGCTACACCTTC.

This chain uses TRBV27 with TRBJ2-7; no reliable D call. The CDR3 has 15 amino acids. V was clipped by 5 bases and J by 0 bases, with 14 bases between them. Germline V CDR1 and CDR2: MNHEY, SMNVEV (reference sequence). In DNA, the CDR3 is TGTGCCAGCAGTGCTGTAGGACGGAGCTCCTACGAGCAGTACTTC. As protein: CASSAVGRSSYEQYF.

The genes are TRBV10-3 and TRBJ2-7; TRBD1 agrees at 7 bases. CDR1 is ENHRY and CDR2 is SYGVKD in the germline V gene. The CDR3 is 15 residues long. Unmatched junction bases numbered 8, after V lost 4 bases and J lost 2 bases. CDR3 region: CAISGTGAQPYEQYF. The CDR3 nucleotides read TGTGCCATCAGTGGAACAGGGGCTCAACCCTACGAGCAGTACTTC.

This rearrangement joins TRBV6-2 or TRBV6-3 to TRBJ1-2; TRBD1 matches at 8 bases. This CDR3 has 16 residues. Looked up from germline, CDR1 is MNHEY and CDR2 is SVGEGT. J lost 6 bases, V lost 2 bases, and 11 bases had no gene match. In DNA form, the CDR3 reads TGTGCCAGCAGTTACCGCCGTCGGGACAGGTACCATGGCTACACCTTC. As protein: CASSYRRRDRYHGYTF.

The J gene is TRBJ1-3, the V gene TRBV6-6; possibly TRBD1 for D (5 bases). Germline V gene lookup returns CDR1 MNHNY and CDR2 SVGAGI (reference sequence). This CDR3 contains 15 residues. V was pared by 9 bases and J by 4 bases, with 19 bases between. The CDR3 here is CASSPGGGVGNTIYF. The CDR3 coding sequence is TGTGCCAGTTCCCCCGGTGGAGGGGTCGGAAACACCATATATTTT.

The chain joins TRBV5-6 to TRBJ1-1; 7 nucleotides agree with TRBD1. Germline loops: CDR1 SGHDT, CDR2 YYEEEE. The CDR3 contains 15 residues. V lost 4 bases and J lost 4; bases outside the gene matches: 10. The CDR3 is CASSLRDSWGTEAFF. The CDR3, as DNA: TGTGCCAGCAGCCTTCGGGACAGTTGGGGCACTGAAGCTTTCTTT.

The chain joins TRBV20-1 to TRBJ2-1, with 10 positions matching TRBD2. The CDR3 loop spans 16 amino acids. CDR1 and CDR2 from the germline V gene are DFQATT and SNEGSKA (reference sequence). The ends lost 2 bases at V and 8 bases at J; junction bases unmatched: 12. The CDR3 DNA follows: TGCAGTGCTAGACCCGGGACTAGCGCCCCGGTTGATGAGCAGTTCTTC. It encodes CSARPGTSAPVDEQFF.

The chain carries TRBV18 and TRBJ2-1, with 13 bases that match TRBD2. CDR1 and CDR2 (germline): KGHSH, LQKENI. Trimming at V came to 3 bases and at J to 5 bases, leaving 4 bases not matched to a gene. The CDR3 loop spans 16 amino acids. CDR3 sequence: CASSPILAGGDNEQFF. CDR3 sequence (DNA): TGTGCCAGCTCACCCATACTAGCGGGAGGGGACAATGAGCAGTTCTTC.

This chain links TRBV4-1 with TRBJ1-4; 8 bases line up with TRBD1. CDR3 length: 17 amino acids. V was pared by 0 bases and J by 6 bases, with 9 bases of the junction left unmatched. Germline-derived CDR1 and CDR2 are MGHRA and YSYEKL. CDR3 in amino acids: CASSQDGPGGRDEKLFF. The DNA for the CDR3 is TGCGCCAGCAGCCAAGACGGTCCAGGGGGCCGAGATGAAAAACTGTTTTTT.

This clonotype was counted between two and nine times. The chain has TRBV28 and TRBJ1-1; the D is unclear. Trimming pared 4 bases from V and 1 base from J, leaving 4 bases between. Germline CDR1 MDHEN, CDR2 SYDVKM. The CDR3 has 12 residues. As DNA, the CDR3 is TGTGCCAGCAGTTCGGCGAACACTGAAGCTTTCTTT. This translates into CASSSANTEAFF. Looking up the rest from reference TRBV28 and TRBJ1-1 gives the full variable domain: DVKVTQSSRYLVKRTGEKVFLECVQDMDHENMFWYRQDPGLGLRLIYFSYDVKMKEKGDIPEGYSVSREKKERFSLILESASTNQTSMYLCASSSANTEAFFGQGTRLTVV.